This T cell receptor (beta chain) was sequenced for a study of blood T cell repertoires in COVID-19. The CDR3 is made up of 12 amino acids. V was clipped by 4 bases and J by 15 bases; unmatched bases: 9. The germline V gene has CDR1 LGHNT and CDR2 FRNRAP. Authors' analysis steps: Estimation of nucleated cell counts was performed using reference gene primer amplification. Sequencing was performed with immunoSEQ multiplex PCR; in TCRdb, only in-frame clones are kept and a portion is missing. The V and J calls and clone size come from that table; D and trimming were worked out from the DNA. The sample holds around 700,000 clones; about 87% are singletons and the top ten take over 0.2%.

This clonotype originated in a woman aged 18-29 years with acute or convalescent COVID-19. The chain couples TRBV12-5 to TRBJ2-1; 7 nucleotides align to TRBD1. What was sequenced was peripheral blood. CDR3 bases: TGTGCTAGTGGTTCTACCACAGGGGTCGGGTTCTTC. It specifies CASGSTTGVGFF. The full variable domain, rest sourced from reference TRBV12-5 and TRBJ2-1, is DARVTQTPRHKVTEMGQEVTMRCQPILGHNTVFWYRQTMMQGLELLAYFRNRAPLDDSGMPKDRFSAEMPDATLATLKIQPSEPRDSAVYFCASGSTTGVGFFGPGTRLTVL.